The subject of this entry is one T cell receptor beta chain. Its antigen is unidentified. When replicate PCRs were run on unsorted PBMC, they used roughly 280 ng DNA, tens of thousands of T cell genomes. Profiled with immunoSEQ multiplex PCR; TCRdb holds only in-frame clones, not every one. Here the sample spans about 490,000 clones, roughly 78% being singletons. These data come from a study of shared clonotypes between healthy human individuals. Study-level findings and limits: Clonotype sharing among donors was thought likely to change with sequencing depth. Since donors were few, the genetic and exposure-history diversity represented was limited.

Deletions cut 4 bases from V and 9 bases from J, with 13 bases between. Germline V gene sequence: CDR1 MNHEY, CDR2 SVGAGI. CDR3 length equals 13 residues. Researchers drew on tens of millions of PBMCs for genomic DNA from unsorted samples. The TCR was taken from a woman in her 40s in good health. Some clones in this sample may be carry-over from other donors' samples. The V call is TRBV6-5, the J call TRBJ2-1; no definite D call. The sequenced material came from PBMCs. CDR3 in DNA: TGTGCCAGCAGTTTCGACTTTTCCGGTGAGCAGTTCTTC. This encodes CASSFDFSGEQFF.